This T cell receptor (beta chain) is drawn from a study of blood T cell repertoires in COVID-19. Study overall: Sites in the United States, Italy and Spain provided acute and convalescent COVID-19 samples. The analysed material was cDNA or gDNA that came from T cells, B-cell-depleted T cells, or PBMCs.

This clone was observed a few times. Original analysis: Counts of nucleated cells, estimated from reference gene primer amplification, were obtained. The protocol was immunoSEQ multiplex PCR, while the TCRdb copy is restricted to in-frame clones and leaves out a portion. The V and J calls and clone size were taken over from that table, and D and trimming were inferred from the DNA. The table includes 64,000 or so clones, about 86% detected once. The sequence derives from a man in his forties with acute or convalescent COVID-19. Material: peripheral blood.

CDR3 loop: CAIGGGRGYGYTF. In DNA, the CDR3 is TGCGCCATCGGGGGGGGTCGAGGTTATGGCTACACCTTC. V is TRBV10-2 and J is TRBJ1-2; maybe TRBD1 (5 bases). The CDR3 loop spans 13 amino acids. Per the germline V gene, CDR1 is WSHSY and CDR2 is SAAADI. The V end was cut by 10 bases, the J end by 5 bases, with 17 bases between.